This TCR beta chain was recorded in a study of blood T cell repertoires in COVID-19. Participants spanned ages about 18 to 100 years and resided in roughly 26 US areas. Membership in each cohort depended on participant-reported clinical history. CDR1 SEHNR and CDR2 FQNEAQ come from the germline V gene (reference sequence). V was pared by 5 bases and J by 4 bases, with 10 bases of the junction left unmatched. CDR3 size: 15 residues. The authors' processing: Amplification of reference gene primers provided the estimated nucleated cell counts. The protocol was immunoSEQ multiplex PCR, while the TCRdb copy is restricted to in-frame clones and leaves out a portion. V and J calls and clone size are copied from that table; D and trimming were computed from the DNA. Of 120,000 to 150,000 clones in the sample, approximately 84% were seen once.

The chain couples TRBV7-9 to TRBJ2-5; 7 bases align to TRBD1. This receptor was taken from a woman between 18 and 29 years old who had been exposed to COVID-19. Material: PBMCs or T cells enriched from blood (not recorded which). The CDR3 sequence is CASSTTTTGRETQYF. The DNA of the CDR3 is TGTGCCAGCAGCACCACAACGACAGGGAGAGAGACCCAGTACTTC.